The 15 T cell receptor beta chains below come from one sample, sequenced in a study of graft-versus-host responses after intestinal transplantation. These receptors have no known antigen. Repertoires were generated with immunoSEQ multiplex PCR, while TCRdb's copy carries only in-frame clones and drops some. This sample yields just over 85,000 clones, of which roughly 92% are seen a single time; around 0.38% belongs to the top ten. The material was unstimulated CD8+ T cells sorted from spleen or lymph node cells, obtained before transplant. These receptors originate from a human donor who was the organ donor for an intestinal transplant.

The V call is TRBV5-6, the J call TRBJ1-2, with 9 bases identical to TRBD1. J gave up 6 bases and V 0 bases, and 0 bases lay outside the gene matches. CDR3 length equals 13 residues. Germline CDR1 SGHDT, CDR2 YYEEEE. This CDR3 is CASSLGDRDGYTF. Here the CDR3 DNA reads TGTGCCAGCAGCTTGGGGGACAGGGATGGCTACACCTTC.

A remark on this clone: Other DNA sequences within the sample encode an identical CDR3. The J gene is TRBJ1-2, the V gene TRBV6-5; weak D call: TRBD1 (5 bases). V was pared by 5 bases and J by 4 bases, with 5 bases between. The germline V gene encodes CDR1 MNHEY and CDR2 SVGAGI. The CDR3 has 11 residues. In nucleotides, the CDR3 is TGTGCCAGCAGTACAGGCTATGGCTACACCTTC. It codes for CASSTGYGYTF.

The chain's CDR3 is CASSVGGQGQPQHF. The CDR3 DNA sequence: TGTGCCAGCAGCGTAGGGGGGCAGGGGCAGCCCCAGCATTTT. The J gene is TRBJ1-5, the V gene TRBV9, with a possible D match to TRBD1 (6 bases). V was clipped by 0 bases and J by 7 bases, with 11 bases between them. Germline loops: CDR1 SGDLS, CDR2 YYNGEE. The length of the CDR3 is 14 residues.

The gene calls are TRBV15 and TRBJ2-4, with 8 bases aligning to TRBD2. There are 14 residues in the CDR3. Germline loops: CDR1 LNHNV, CDR2 YYDKDF (reference sequence). V was pared by 1 base and J by 6 bases, with 2 bases of the junction left unmatched. For the CDR3, the DNA is TGTGCCACCAGCAGAGGTCGGGGGGGAAACATTCAGTACTTC. It specifies CATSRGRGGNIQYF.

This chain uses TRBV4-1 with TRBJ2-7; the match to TRBD1 covers 7 bases. CDR3 length: 14 residues. The germline gives CDR1 MGHRA, CDR2 YSYEKL. V trimming: 5 bases; J trimming: 2 bases; junction bases outside the gene matches: 6. The CDR3 loop is CASSYVGTAYEQYF. The CDR3 DNA reads as TGCGCCAGCAGCTACGTCGGGACAGCCTACGAGCAGTACTTC.

The chain uses TRBV6-5 and TRBJ2-1; no reliable D call. This CDR3 is built from 15 residues. Germline CDR1 MNHEY, CDR2 SVGAGI. Trimming left V 7 bases short and J 0 bases short, with 13 bases between. The CDR3 protein is CASTPTQSSYNEQFF. The CDR3 DNA reads TGTGCCAGCACCCCAACACAGAGCTCCTACAATGAGCAGTTCTTC.

V usage is TRBV4-1 and J usage is TRBJ1-6; the match to TRBD1 covers 8 bases. Germline V gene data show CDR1 as MGHRA and CDR2 as YSYEKL. V lost 1 base to trimming and J lost 8 bases; unmatched junction nucleotides: 10. The CDR3 length is 17 residues. CDR3 residues: CASSQGRGQGLYSPLHF. For the CDR3, the DNA is TGCGCCAGCAGCCAAGGGCGAGGACAGGGCCTCTATTCACCCCTCCACTTT.

The chain employs TRBV4-3 and TRBJ2-2; TRBD2 matches at 7 bases. V lost 4 bases and J lost 8; bases outside the gene matches: 4. CDR1 and CDR2 from the germline V gene are LGHNA and YSLEER. The CDR3 is 13 residues long. CDR3 coding DNA: TGCGCCAGCAGCCGTAGCGGGTTGGGGGAGCTGTTTTTT. This encodes CASSRSGLGELFF.

A few counts support this clone. This chain links TRBV6-6 with TRBJ2-7; 8 bases match TRBD2. V was pared by 5 bases and J by 5 bases, with 2 bases of the junction left unmatched. The CDR3 has 12 amino acids. Germline V gives CDR1 MNHNY, CDR2 SVGAGI (reference sequence). In DNA form, the CDR3 reads TGTGCCAGCAGTGGGACTAGGAACGAGCAGTACTTC. Its translation is CASSGTRNEQYF.

This rearrangement joins TRBV7-9 to TRBJ2-5, with TRBD2 identical over 7 bases. With 4 bases clipped from V and 4 bases from J, the junction kept 9 bases outside the gene matches. Germline V gene data show CDR1 as SEHNR and CDR2 as FQNEAQ (reference sequence). The CDR3 sequence is 15 residues long. The CDR3 coding sequence is TGTGCCAGCAGCTCAACCGGGACTACCGTAGAGACCCAGTACTTC. This encodes CASSSTGTTVETQYF.

Details on this clone: Other DNA sequences in the same sample also yield this CDR3. The genes are TRBV9 and TRBJ2-2; TRBD2 might be the D (6 bases). Germline V gene lookup returns CDR1 SGDLS and CDR2 YYNGEE. V was shortened by 2 bases and J by 4 bases, with 12 bases between the two germline ends. This CDR3 is 15 amino acids long. CDR3 sequence reads: CASSVAGGATGELFF. In nucleotides, the CDR3 is TGTGCCAGCAGCGTCGCGGGCGGGGCCACCGGGGAGCTGTTTTTT. The whole variable domain, filled in from reference TRBV9 and TRBJ2-2, reads DSGVTQTPKHLITATGQRVTLRCSPRSGDLSVYWYQQSLDQGLQFLIQYYNGEERAKGNILERFSAQQFPDLHSELNLSSLELGDSALYFCASSVAGGATGELFFGEGSRLTVL.

The V gene is TRBV9, the J gene TRBJ2-2; 14 bases are a match to TRBD2. This CDR3 has 16 residues. CDR1 is SGDLS and CDR2 is YYNGEE in the germline V gene. After removal of 3 bases from V and 3 bases from J, the junction contained 1 base not matched to a gene. The CDR3 DNA reads TGTGCCAGCAGCGGGGGACTAGCGGGGGACACCGGGGAGCTGTTTTTT. Translated, it gives CASSGGLAGDTGELFF.

This chain uses TRBV4-2 with TRBJ1-1; tentatively, D is TRBD1 (5 bases). V shed 1 base and J shed 4 bases, with 13 bases lying between them. This CDR3 comprises 15 residues. Germline V CDR1 and CDR2: LGHNA, YNFKEQ. This CDR3 reads CASSQAGMGPTEAFF. The CDR3 region has the DNA TGTGCCAGCAGCCAAGCGGGCATGGGGCCCACTGAAGCTTTCTTT.

Remarks on this clone: Without the conserved terminal phenylalanine or tryptophan, this CDR3 likely stems from a read error. The DNA is omitted, as the CDR3 cannot be located on it reliably, and the CDR3 follows TCRdb's listing. This sequence joins TRBV6-1 and TRBJ2-4; the table's D call TRBD2 went unverified against the DNA. Germline CDR1 reads MNHNS; CDR2 reads SASEGT. The CDR3 sequence runs 9 residues, both termini included. This CDR3 is CATSFGVVD.

The chain has TRBV13 and TRBJ1-3; TRBD1 agrees at 7 bases. Germline V gene data show CDR1 as PRHDT and CDR2 as FYEKMQ (reference sequence). This CDR3 has 15 amino acids. After removal of 5 bases from V and 3 bases from J, the junction contained 7 bases not matched to a gene. The CDR3 DNA reads as TGTGCCAGCAGCCCTTACGGACAGGATGGAAACACCATATATTTT. This sequence encodes CASSPYGQDGNTIYF.